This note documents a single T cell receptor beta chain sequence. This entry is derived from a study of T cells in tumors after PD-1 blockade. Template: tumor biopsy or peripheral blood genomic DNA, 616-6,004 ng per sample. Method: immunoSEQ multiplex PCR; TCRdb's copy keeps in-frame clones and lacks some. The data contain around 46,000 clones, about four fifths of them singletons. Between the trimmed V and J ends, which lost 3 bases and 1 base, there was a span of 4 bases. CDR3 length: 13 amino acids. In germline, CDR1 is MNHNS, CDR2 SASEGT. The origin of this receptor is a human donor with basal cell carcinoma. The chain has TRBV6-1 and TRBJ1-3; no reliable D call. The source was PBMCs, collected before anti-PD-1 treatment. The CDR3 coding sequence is TGTGCCAGCAGTGAGAGGTCTGGAAACACCATATATTTT. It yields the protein CASSERSGNTIYF.